This paragraph covers one T cell receptor (beta chain) sequence. This clonotype was recorded a few times. The target of this receptor is not known. Nothing much larger sits one base from this clone, and base qualities are not available. The data belong to a study of T cells in Graves' hyperthyroidism and ophthalmopathy (dated by TCRdb to the late 2010s). Background for the entire study: Peripheral blood was collected at initial diagnosis, before any treatment. TCR V-J signatures able to tell the groups apart were searched for in a discovery cohort of about a hundred patients, of whom around 42 had Graves' ophthalmopathy and some 60 had stable Graves' hyperthyroidism. Whether ophthalmopathy could be predicted prospectively was tested in an independent validation cohort made up of 18 to 20 hyperthyroidism patients plus 17 patients who later progressed to ophthalmopathy. The 100 or so discovery patients were randomly split 7:3 into training and test sets. In roughly six Graves' hyperthyroidism patients, the study also compared T-cell repertoires from thyroid tissue with T-cell repertoires from blood. Following sampling, methimazole starting at 30 mg daily was given to hyperthyroidism patients, and high-dose intravenous methylprednisolone was given to ophthalmopathy patients. The paper describes TCR Vbeta CDR3 sequencing of 120 to 150 peripheral blood samples, made up of about 41 ophthalmopathy patients, more than 70 hyperthyroidism patients and around 17 progressor patients. The research as a whole found: In validation, the model predicted progression to ophthalmopathy a median of about 6.8 months before onset, with approximately 70% sensitivity and about 72% specificity. Most expanded thyroid clonotypes (frequency above 0.001) were also detected in blood, suggesting blood repertoires may reflect thyroid immune responses. Ophthalmopathy was separated from stable hyperthyroidism by a 13 V-J signature model, with roughly 88% sensitivity and 81% to 82% specificity obtained in cross-validation and 80%/75% obtained in testing. No statistical method was used to set the sample size in advance, and investigators knew the group allocation.

The TCR beta CDR3 regions were amplified from RNA transcripts. A first-round RT-PCR of the TCR CDR3 used the HTBI primer set with the Qiagen OneStep RT-PCR kit. Libraries were constructed in a second round of multiplex PCR, after which size selection and purification were carried out. Sequencing of the libraries was done on an Illumina HiSeq2000 using paired-end 100 bp reads. In the original analysis: Raw data were processed with SOAPnuke, discarding reads with adapters, uncalled bases, mean Phred below 15, or no exact constant-primer or identifier match. COPE v1.2.5 was used to merge high-quality paired reads, and clonotypes were defined as unique nucleotide sequences. Clonotypes were aligned to IMGT TRBV, TRBD and TRBJ reference segments using MiTCR v1.1. The analysis was restricted to V-J combinations with a frequency above 0.0001, which together covered roughly 99% of the repertoires. The TCS score was defined as the ratio of F50 (clonal expansion) to E x V (chaos), calculated using BLOSUM62-based TCRdist between CDR3 peptides within each V-J. Welch's t-statistics and random forest reduced roughly 500 V-J features to 10 to 15, which were used in a naive Bayes classifier (R e1071). Clones were called with MiXCR by TCRdb after fastp trimmed the public reads at Q25, and only in-frame beta chains were retained. Entries that share a CDR3 protein sequence are merged under the most common genes and DNA. For this entry, the V and J calls and clone size follow TCRdb and not the study's own pipeline. Across this sample there are 700,000 or so distinct CDR3 sequences, with around 15% seen only once. Approximately 8% of the sample is taken by the ten largest.

Graves' hyperthyroidism was defined as stable when no progression to ophthalmopathy occurred over 18 months of follow-up. Hyperthyroidism patients were newly diagnosed, had a disease duration of under 2 months, and were aged 18 to 65 years. The study excluded patients with uncontrolled infections, other autoimmune diseases, pregnancy or lactation. Diagnoses were established on the basis of clinical symptoms, serum thyroxine and TRAb, thyroid ultrasound, and orbital computed tomography. PBMCs were separated from roughly 10 ml of fresh peripheral blood using Ficoll-Paque density gradient centrifugation. Trizol reagent was used to extract total RNA, and RNA quality was then checked on an Agilent 2100 Bioanalyzer. The sequence was obtained from a man between 18 and 35 years old with Graves' hyperthyroidism. The sequencing sample was made of blood.

The DNA is as follows: TGTGCCAGCGGCCGAGCGGGGCCAACCACAGATACGCAGTATTTT. This sequence encodes CASGRAGPTTDTQYF. The sequence joins TRBV6-2 or TRBV6-3 to TRBJ2-3, with 7 bases matching TRBD2. V trim: 8 bases; J trim: 2 bases; unmatched bases: 10. From the germline V gene, CDR1 is MNHEY and CDR2 is SVGEGT. CDR3 length: 15 amino acids, cysteine to phenylalanine. The DNA shown is the 45-base CDR3, in frame from base 1.